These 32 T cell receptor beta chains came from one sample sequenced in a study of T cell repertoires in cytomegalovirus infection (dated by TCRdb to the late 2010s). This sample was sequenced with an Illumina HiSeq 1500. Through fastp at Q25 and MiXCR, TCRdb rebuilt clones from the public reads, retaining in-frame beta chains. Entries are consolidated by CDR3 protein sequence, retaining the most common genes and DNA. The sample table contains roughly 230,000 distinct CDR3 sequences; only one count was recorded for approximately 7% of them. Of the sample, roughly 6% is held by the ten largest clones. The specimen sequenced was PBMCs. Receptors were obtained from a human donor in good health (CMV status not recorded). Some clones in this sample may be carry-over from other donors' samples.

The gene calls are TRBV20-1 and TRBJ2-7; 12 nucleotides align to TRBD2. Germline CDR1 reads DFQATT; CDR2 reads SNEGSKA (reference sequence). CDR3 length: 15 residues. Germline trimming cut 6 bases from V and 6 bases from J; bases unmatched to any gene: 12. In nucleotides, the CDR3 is TGCAGTGCAAACACCTATACTAGCGGGGGGTCCGAGCAGTACTTC. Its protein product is CSANTYTSGGSEQYF.

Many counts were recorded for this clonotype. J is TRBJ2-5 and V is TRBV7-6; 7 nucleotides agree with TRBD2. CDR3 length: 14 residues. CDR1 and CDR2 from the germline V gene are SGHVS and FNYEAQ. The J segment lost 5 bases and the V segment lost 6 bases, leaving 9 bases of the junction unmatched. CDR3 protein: CASSKRGPAETQYF. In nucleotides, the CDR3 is TGTGCCAGCAGTAAGCGGGGCCCCGCGGAGACCCAGTACTTC.

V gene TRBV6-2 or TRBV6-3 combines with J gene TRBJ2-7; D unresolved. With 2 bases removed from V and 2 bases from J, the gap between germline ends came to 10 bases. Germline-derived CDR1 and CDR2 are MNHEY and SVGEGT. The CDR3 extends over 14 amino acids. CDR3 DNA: TGTGCCAGCAGTTACCACCTCCGTGCCTACGAGCAGTACTTC. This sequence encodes CASSYHLRAYEQYF.

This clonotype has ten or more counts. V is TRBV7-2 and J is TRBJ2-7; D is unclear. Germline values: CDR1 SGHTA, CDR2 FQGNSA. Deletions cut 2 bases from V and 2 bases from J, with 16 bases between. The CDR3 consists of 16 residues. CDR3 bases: TGTGCCAGCAGCTTAAGTTCGACGGCAACCCCCTACGAGCAGTACTTC. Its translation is CASSLSSTATPYEQYF.

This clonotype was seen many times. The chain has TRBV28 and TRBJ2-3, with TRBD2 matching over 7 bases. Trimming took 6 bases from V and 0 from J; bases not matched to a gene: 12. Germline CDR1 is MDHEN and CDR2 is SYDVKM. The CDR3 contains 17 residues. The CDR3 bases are TGTGCCAGCAGAGGTAATGGGGGAGCGGGGAGCACAGATACGCAGTATTTT. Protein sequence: CASRGNGGAGSTDTQYF.

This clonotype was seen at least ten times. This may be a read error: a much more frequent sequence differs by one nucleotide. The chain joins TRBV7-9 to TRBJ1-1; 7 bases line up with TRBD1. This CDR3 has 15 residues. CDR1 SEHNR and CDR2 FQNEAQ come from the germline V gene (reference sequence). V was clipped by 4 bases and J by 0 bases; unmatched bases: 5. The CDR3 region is CASSSPGTVNTEAFF. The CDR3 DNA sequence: TGTGCCAGCAGCTCCCCCGGGACAGTGAACACTGAAGCTTTCTTT.

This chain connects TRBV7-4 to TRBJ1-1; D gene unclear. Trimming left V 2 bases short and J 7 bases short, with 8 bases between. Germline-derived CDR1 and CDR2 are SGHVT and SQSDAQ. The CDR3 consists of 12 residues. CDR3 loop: CASSLLVLEAFF. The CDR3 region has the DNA TGTGCCAGCAGCTTACTTGTCCTTGAAGCTTTCTTT.

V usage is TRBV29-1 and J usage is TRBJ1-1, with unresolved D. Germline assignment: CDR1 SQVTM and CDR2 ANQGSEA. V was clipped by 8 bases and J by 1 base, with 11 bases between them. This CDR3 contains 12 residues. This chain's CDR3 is CSPARRNTEAFF. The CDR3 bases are TGCAGCCCGGCGAGAAGGAACACTGAAGCTTTCTTT.

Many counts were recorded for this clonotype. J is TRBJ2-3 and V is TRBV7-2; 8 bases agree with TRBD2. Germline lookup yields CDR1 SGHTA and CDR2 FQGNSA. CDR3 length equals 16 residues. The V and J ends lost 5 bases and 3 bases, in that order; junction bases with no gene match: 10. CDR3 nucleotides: TGTGCCAGCAGCCCGGGGGGGCCCATTACAACAGATACGCAGTATTTT. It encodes CASSPGGPITTDTQYF.

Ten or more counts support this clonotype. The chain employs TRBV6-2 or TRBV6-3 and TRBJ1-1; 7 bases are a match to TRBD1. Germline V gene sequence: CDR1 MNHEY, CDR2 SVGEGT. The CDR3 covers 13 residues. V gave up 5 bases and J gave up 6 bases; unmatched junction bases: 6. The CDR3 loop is CASSIDRVAEAFF. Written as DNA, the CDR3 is TGTGCCAGCAGTATCGACAGGGTCGCTGAAGCTTTCTTT.

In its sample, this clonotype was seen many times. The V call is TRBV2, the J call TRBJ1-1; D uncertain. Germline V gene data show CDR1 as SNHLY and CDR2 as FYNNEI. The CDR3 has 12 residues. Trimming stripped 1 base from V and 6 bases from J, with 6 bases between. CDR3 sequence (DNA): TGTGCCAGCAGTGAAGGGGTCCCTGAAGCTTTCTTT. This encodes CASSEGVPEAFF.

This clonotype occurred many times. The CDR3 bases are TGTGCCAGCAGTGTCGGGGCTGGCCTCGAGCAGTACTTC. Residues: CASSVGAGLEQYF. This chain links TRBV6-2 or TRBV6-3 with TRBJ2-7; D is perhaps TRBD1 or TRBD2 (5 bases each). CDR1 is MNHEY and CDR2 is SVGEGT in the germline V gene. V was pared by 5 bases and J by 6 bases, with 14 bases between. The CDR3 totals 13 residues.

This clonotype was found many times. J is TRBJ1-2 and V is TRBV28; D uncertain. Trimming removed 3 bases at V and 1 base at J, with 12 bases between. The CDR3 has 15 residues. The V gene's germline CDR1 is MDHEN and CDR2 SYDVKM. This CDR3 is CASSFPQRINYGYTF. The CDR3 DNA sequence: TGTGCCAGCAGTTTCCCACAGAGAATTAACTATGGCTACACCTTC.

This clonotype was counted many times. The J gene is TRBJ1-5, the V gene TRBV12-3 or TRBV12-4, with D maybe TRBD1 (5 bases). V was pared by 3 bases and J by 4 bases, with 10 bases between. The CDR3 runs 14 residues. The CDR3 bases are TGTGCCAGCAGTTTCTCAGGGTATAATCAGCCCCAGCATTTT. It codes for CASSFSGYNQPQHF.

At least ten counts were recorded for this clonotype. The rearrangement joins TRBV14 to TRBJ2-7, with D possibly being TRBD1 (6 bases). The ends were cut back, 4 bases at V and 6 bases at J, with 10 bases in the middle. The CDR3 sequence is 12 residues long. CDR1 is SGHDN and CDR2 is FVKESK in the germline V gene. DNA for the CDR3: TGTGCCAGCAGCCCACACAGGGCCGAGCAGTACTTC. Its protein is CASSPHRAEQYF.

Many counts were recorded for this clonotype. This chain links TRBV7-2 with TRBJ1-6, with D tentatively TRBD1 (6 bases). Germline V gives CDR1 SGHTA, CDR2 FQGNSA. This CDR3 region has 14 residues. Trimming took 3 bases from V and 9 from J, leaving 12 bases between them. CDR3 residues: CASSFWGGGSPLHF. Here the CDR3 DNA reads TGTGCCAGCAGCTTTTGGGGGGGCGGTTCACCCCTCCACTTT.

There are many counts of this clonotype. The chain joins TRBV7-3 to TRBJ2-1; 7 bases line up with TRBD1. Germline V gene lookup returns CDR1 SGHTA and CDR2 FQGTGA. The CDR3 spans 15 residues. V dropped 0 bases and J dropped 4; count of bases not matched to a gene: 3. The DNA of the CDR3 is TGTGCCAGCAGCTTAACCGCAGGGGGATACAATGAGCAGTTCTTC. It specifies CASSLTAGGYNEQFF. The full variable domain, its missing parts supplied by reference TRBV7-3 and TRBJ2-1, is GAGVSQTPSNKVTEKGKYVELRCDPISGHTALYWYRQSLGQGPEFLIYFQGTGAADDSGLPNDRFFAVRPEGSVSTLKIQRTERGDSAVYLCASSLTAGGYNEQFFGPGTRLTVL.

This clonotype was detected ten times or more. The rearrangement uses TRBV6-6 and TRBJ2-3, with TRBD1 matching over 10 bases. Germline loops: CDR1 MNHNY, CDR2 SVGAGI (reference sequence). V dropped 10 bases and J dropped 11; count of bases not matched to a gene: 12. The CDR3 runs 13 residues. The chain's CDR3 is CAIRQGASKEQYF. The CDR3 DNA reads TGTGCCATTCGACAGGGGGCATCGAAAGAGCAGTATTTT.

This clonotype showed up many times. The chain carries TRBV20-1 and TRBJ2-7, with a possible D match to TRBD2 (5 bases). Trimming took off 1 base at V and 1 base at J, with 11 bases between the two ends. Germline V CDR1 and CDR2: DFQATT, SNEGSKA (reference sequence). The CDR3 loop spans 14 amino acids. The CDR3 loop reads CSARGARGSYEQYF. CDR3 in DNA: TGCAGTGCTAGAGGCGCCAGAGGGTCCTACGAGCAGTACTTC.

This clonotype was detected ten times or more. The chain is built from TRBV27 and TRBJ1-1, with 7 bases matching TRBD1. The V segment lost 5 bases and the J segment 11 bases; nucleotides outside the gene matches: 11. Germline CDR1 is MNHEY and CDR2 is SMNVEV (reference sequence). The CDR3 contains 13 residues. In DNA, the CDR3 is TGTGCCAGCAGTCGCCGGACGAAGGGGGCGGCTTTCTTT. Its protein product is CASSRRTKGAAFF.

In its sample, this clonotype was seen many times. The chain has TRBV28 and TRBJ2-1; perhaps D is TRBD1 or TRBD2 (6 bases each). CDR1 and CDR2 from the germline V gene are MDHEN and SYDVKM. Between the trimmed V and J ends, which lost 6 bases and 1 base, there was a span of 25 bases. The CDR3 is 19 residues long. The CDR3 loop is CASRSQSMGGRGSYNEQFF. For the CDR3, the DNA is TGTGCCAGCAGATCTCAAAGCATGGGGGGCCGAGGGTCCTACAATGAGCAGTTCTTC.

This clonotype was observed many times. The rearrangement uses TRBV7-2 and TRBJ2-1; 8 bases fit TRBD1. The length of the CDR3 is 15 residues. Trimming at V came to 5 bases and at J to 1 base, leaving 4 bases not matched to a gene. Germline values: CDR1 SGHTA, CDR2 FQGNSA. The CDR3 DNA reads TGTGCCAGCAGCAAGGACAGGGAGTCCTACAATGAGCAGTTCTTC. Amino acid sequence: CASSKDRESYNEQFF. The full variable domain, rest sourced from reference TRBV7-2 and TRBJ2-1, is GAGVSQSPSNKVTEKGKDVELRCDPISGHTALYWYRQSLGQGLEFLIYFQGNSAPDKSGLPSDRFSAERTGGSVSTLTIQRTQQEDSAVYLCASSKDRESYNEQFFGPGTRLTVL.

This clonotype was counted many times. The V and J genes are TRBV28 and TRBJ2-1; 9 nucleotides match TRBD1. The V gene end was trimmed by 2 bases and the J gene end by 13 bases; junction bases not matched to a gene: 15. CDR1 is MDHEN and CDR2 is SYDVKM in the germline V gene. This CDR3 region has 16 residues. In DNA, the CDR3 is TGTGCCAGCAGTTTAATTAGACAGGGGGGCCAAGGGCGACAGTTCTTC. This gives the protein CASSLIRQGGQGRQFF.

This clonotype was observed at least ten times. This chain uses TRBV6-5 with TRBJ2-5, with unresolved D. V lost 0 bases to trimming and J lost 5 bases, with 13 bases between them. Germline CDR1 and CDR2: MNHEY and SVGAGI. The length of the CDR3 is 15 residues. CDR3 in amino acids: CASSYSPLLEETQYF. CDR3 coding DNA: TGTGCCAGCAGTTACTCGCCGTTGCTAGAGGAGACCCAGTACTTC.

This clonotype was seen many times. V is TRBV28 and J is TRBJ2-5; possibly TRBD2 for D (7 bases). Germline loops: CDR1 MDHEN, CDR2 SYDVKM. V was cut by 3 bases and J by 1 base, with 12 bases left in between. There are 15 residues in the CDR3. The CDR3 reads CASSLRGPAQETQYF. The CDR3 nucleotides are TGTGCCAGCAGTTTGCGGGGGCCGGCCCAAGAGACCCAGTACTTC.

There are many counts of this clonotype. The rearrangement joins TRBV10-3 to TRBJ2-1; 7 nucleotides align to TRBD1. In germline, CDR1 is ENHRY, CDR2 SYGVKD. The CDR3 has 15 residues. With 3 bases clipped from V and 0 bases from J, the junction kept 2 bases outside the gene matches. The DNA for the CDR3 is TGTGCCATCAGTGATTCAGGGGGCTCCTACAATGAGCAGTTCTTC. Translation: CAISDSGGSYNEQFF.

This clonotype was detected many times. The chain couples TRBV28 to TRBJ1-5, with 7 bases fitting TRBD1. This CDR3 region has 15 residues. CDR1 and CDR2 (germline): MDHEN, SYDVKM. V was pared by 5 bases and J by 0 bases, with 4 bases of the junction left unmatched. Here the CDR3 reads CASSPGQDSNQPQHF. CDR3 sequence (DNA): TGTGCCAGCAGTCCCGGACAGGATAGCAATCAGCCCCAGCATTTT.

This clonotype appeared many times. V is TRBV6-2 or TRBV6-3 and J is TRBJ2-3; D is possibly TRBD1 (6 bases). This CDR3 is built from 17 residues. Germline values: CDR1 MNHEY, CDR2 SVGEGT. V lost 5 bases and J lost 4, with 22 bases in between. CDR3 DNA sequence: TGTGCCAGCAGTCCATTTACGACCGTACAGGGAGCAGATACGCAGTATTTT. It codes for CASSPFTTVQGADTQYF.

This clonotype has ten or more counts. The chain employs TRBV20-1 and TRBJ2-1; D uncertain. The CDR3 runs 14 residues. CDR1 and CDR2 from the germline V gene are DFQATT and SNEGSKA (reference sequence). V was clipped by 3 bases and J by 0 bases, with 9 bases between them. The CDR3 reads CSARSRSSYNEQFF. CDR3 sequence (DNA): TGCAGTGCTAGGTCGCGAAGCTCCTACAATGAGCAGTTCTTC.

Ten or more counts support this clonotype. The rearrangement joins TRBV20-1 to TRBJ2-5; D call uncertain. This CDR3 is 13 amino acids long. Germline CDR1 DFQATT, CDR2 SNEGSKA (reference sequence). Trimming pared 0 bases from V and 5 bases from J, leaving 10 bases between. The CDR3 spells CSARDPTLETQYF. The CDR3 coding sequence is TGCAGTGCTAGAGATCCCACTTTGGAGACCCAGTACTTC.

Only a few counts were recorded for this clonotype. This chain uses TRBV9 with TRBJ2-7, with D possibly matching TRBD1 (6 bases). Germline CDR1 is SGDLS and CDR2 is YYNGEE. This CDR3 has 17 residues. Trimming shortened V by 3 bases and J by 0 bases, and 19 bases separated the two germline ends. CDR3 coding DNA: TGTGCCAGCAGCGCCTCCCCACAGGGCCTCTCCTCCTACGAGCAGTACTTC. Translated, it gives CASSASPQGLSSYEQYF.

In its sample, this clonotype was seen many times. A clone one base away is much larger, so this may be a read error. In DNA form, the CDR3 reads TGTGCCAGCAGCTTAAAGAGGGGGAACACTGAAGCTTTCTTT. It yields the protein CASSLKRGNTEAFF. The gene calls are TRBV5-6 and TRBJ1-1; possibly TRBD1 for D (5 bases). The CDR3 is 14 residues long. The germline CDR1 and CDR2 sequences are SGHDT and YYEEEE. V gave up 2 bases and J gave up 1 base, with 9 bases separating them.